This T cell receptor (beta chain) is drawn from a study of shared clonotypes between healthy human individuals. Study-level findings and limits: Donor clonotype sharing was expected to depend on sequencing depth. The sharing of roughly 5% of naive CD4 clonotypes was seen across a handful of donors. Estimated richness values were generally larger in naive subsets than in memory subsets.

Sequencing was performed with immunoSEQ multiplex PCR; in TCRdb, only in-frame clones are kept and a portion is missing. The sample contains a few hundred thousand clones, around 87% of which appear only once. Regarding this clone: The target antigen is unknown.

Germline V gives CDR1 GTSNPN, CDR2 SVGIG (reference sequence). Trimming stripped 3 bases from V and 9 bases from J, with 15 bases between. The CDR3 consists of 14 residues. This TCR came from a man aged 18 to 30 in good health. The sequenced sample consisted of memory CD8+ T cells sorted from blood. Subset indicated: CD45RO+ cells pooled with CCR7-negative TemRA cells. V and J are TRBV30 and TRBJ1-6; possibly TRBD1 for D (5 bases). The CDR3 spells CAWRARSGGSPLHF. CDR3 bases: TGTGCCTGGAGAGCCCGCAGTGGGGGTTCACCCCTCCACTTT.